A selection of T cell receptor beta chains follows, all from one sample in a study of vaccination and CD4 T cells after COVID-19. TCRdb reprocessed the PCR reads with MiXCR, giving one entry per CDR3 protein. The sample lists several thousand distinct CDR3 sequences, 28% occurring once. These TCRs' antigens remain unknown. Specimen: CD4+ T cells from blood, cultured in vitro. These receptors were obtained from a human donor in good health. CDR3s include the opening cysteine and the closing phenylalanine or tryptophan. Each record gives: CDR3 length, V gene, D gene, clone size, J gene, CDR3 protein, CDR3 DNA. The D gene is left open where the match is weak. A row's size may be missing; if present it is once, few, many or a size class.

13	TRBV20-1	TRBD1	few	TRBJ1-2	CSATGGSRYGYTF	TGCAGCGCTACAGGGGGGTCGCGCTATGGCTACACCTTC
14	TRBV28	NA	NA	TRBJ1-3	CASSSLWSGNTIYF	TGTGCCAGCAGTTCACTCTGGTCTGGAAACACCATATATTTT
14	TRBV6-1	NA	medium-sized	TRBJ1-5	CASSPRGGRAPQHF	TGTGCCAGCAGTCCTCGGGGGGGCAGGGCGCCCCAGCATTTT
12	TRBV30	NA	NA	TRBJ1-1	CAWSVLRGEAFF	TGTGCCTGGAGTGTTCTTCGCGGAGAGGCTTTCTTT
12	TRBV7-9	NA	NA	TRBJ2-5	CASSRVQETQYF	TGTGCCAGCTCACGGGTACAAGAGACCCAGTACTTC
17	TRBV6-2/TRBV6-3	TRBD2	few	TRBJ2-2	CASSYSTSGSRGGELFF	TGTGCCAGCAGTTACTCGACTAGCGGGAGTAGAGGCGGGGAGCTGTTTTTT
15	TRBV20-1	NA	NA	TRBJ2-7	CSARDPTGDGYEQYF	TGCAGTGCTAGAGATCCCACGGGAGATGGTTACGAGCAGTACTTC
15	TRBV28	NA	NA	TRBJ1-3	CASSLAQLTGNTIYF	TGTGCCAGCAGTTTAGCCCAACTGACTGGAAACACCATATATTTT
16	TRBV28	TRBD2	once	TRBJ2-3	CASSLLTSGYTDTQYF	TGTGCCAGCAGTTTGCTGACTAGCGGGTACACAGATACGCAGTATTTT
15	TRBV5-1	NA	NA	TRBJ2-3	CASSLVPESTDTQYF	TGCGCCAGCAGCTTGGTCCCGGAGAGCACAGATACGCAGTATTTT
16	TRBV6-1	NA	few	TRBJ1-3	CASTLTWGSSGNTIYF	TGTGCCAGCACCCTCACGTGGGGAAGCTCTGGAAACACCATATATTTT
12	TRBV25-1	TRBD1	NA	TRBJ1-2	CASGTGPGGYTF	TGTGCCAGCGGGACAGGGCCAGGTGGCTACACCTTC
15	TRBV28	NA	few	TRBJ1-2	CASSPRASELYGYTF	TGTGCCAGCAGTCCCCGAGCAAGCGAACTATATGGCTACACCTTC
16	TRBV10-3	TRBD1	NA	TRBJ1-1	CAISAGDRRTNTEAFF	TGTGCCATCAGTGCGGGGGACAGGAGAACGAACACTGAAGCTTTCTTT
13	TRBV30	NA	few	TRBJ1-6	CAWIGDGDSPLHF	TGTGCCTGGATTGGGGACGGAGATTCACCCCTCCACTTT
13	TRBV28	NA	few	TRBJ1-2	CASTLRRHYGYTF	TGTGCCAGCACCCTTCGACGGCACTATGGCTACACCTTC
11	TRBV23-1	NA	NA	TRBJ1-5	CASSRGQPQHF	TGCGCCAGCAGTCGGGGGCAGCCCCAGCATTTT
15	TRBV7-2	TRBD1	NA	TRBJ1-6	CASSPRGQGFSPLHF	TGTGCCAGCAGCCCGCGAGGACAGGGATTTTCACCCCTCCACTTT
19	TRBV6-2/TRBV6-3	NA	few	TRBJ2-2	CASSYYGRGVLRNTGELFF	TGTGCCAGCAGTTACTATGGCAGGGGTGTATTGAGGAACACCGGGGAGCTGTTTTTT
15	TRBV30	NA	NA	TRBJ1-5	CAWSRGMQAYQPQHF	TGTGCCTGGAGCCGAGGGATGCAGGCTTATCAGCCCCAGCATTTT
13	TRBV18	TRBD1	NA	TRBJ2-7	CASSPGQVDEQYF	TGTGCCAGCTCACCAGGACAGGTGGACGAGCAGTACTTC
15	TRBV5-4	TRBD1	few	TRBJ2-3	CASSSNRGMGDTQYF	TGTGCCAGCAGCTCAAACAGGGGTATGGGAGATACGCAGTATTTT
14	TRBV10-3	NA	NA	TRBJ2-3	CAISEMTSLDTQYF	TGTGCCATCAGTGAAATGACCAGCTTAGATACGCAGTATTTT
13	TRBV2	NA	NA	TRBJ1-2	CASSPLGLYGYTF	TGTGCCAGCAGCCCCTTGGGGCTCTATGGCTACACCTTC
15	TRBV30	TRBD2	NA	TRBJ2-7	CAFAGTSGSSYEQYF	TGTGCCTTCGCCGGGACTAGCGGGAGCTCCTACGAGCAGTACTTC
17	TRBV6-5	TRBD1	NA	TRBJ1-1	CASSYTGATNPNTEAFF	TGTGCCAGCAGTTATACAGGGGCGACAAACCCGAACACTGAAGCTTTCTTT
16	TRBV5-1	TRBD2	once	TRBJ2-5	CASSLGTSGYQETQYF	TGCGCCAGCAGCTTGGGGACTAGCGGATACCAAGAGACCCAGTACTTC
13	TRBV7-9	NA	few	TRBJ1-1	CASSFKVGGEAFF	TGTGCCAGCAGCTTTAAGGTCGGGGGCGAAGCTTTCTTT